This T cell receptor (beta chain) was profiled in a study of blood T cell repertoires in COVID-19. The CDR3 covers 14 residues. Germline lookup yields CDR1 SEHNR and CDR2 FQNEAQ (reference sequence). V shed 5 bases and J shed 5 bases, with 15 bases lying between them. Generated by immunoSEQ multiplex PCR, the TCRdb table keeps only in-frame clones and is missing some. The data hold approximately 220,000 clones, with approximately 84% observed a single time. V is TRBV7-9 and J is TRBJ1-1, with a tentative D call TRBD1 (5 bases). The sequencing sample was made of peripheral blood. This TCR came from a woman in her sixties with acute or convalescent COVID-19. CDR3 bases: TGTGCCAGCAGCGAATGGGGGAGGAGGACTGAAGCTTTCTTT. Translating gives CASSEWGRRTEAFF.